This T cell receptor (beta chain) emerged from a study of identical twins. This clonotype was seen many times. The target antigen is unknown. A universal primer site was created by template switching, with the cDNA bearing unique molecular identifiers. Using its own MiXCR run on the 5' RACE reads, TCRdb lists one record per CDR3 protein. The repertoire holds approximately 220,000 distinct CDR3 sequences, with around a tenth as singletons. Study-wide results and limits: It was out-of-frame TCR alpha sharing in monozygotic twins that models underestimated. Fewer insertions marked abundant cord blood beta clonotypes; young adult naive trended weakly, memory not at all. Findings came from cross-sectional statistics, without long-term follow-up of donors.

The CDR3 has 14 residues. J was trimmed by 7 bases and V by 0 bases; bases with no gene match: 4. From germline, CDR1 is SGHRS and CDR2 YFSETQ. The sample was memory (CD45RO+) T cells sorted from blood. This clonotype originated in a woman in her late teens or twenties in good health. V gene TRBV5-1 combines with J gene TRBJ1-5; 7 positions match TRBD1. The DNA for the CDR3 is TGCGCCAGCAGCTTGGCCCAGGGGGAACAGCCCCAGCATTTT. It translates to CASSLAQGEQPQHF. Drawing the rest from reference TRBV5-1 and TRBJ1-5, the complete variable domain is KAGVTQTPRYLIKTRGQQVTLSCSPISGHRSVSWYQQTPGQGLQFLFEYFSETQRNKGNFPGRFSGRQFSNSRSEMNVSTLELGDSALYLCASSLAQGEQPQHFGDGTRLSIL.